Following are 15 T cell receptor beta chains from one sample sequenced in a study of shared clonotypes between healthy human individuals. The method was immunoSEQ multiplex PCR; TCRdb's version includes in-frame clones alone and lacks a portion of them. The sample includes more than 1 million clones, about four fifths of them seen just once. The sample comprised memory CD4+ T cells from PBMCs. The subset is: CD45RA-negative fraction. The receptors stem from a young man in good health. Some clones in this sample may be carry-over from other donors' samples.

The chain has TRBV5-4 and TRBJ1-1; 9 nucleotides align to TRBD1. Unmatched junction bases numbered 3, after V lost 1 base and J lost 8 bases. The CDR3 contains 13 residues. Germline V gene sequence: CDR1 SGHNT, CDR2 YYREEE (reference sequence). The CDR3 region is CASSLITGGEAFF. In DNA form, the CDR3 reads TGTGCCAGCAGCTTGATAACAGGGGGCGAAGCTTTCTTT. Looking up the rest from reference TRBV5-4 and TRBJ1-1 gives the full variable domain: ETGVTQSPTHLIKTRGQQVTLRCSSQSGHNTVSWYQQALGQGPQFIFQYYREEENGRGNFPPRFSGLQFPNYSSELNVNALELDDSALYLCASSLITGGEAFFGQGTRLTVV.

In this sample, this clone turned up a few times. The chain combines TRBV29-1 with TRBJ1-1; TRBD1 matches at 8 bases. With 7 bases clipped from V and 1 base from J, the junction kept 2 bases outside the gene matches. The CDR3 is 12 amino acids. From germline, CDR1 is SQVTM and CDR2 ANQGSEA. CDR3 sequence: CSATGGNTEAFF. The DNA of the CDR3 is TGCAGCGCTACAGGGGGGAACACTGAAGCTTTCTTT.

Note on this clone: The junction departs from germline at one end; a sequencing error may be responsible. V is TRBV16 and J is TRBJ2-5, with no clear D. Germline V gives CDR1 KGHSY, CDR2 FQNENV. This CDR3 is built from 15 residues. CDR3 sequence reads: CASGQSWAEQETQYF. In DNA form, the CDR3 reads TGTGCCAGCGGCCAATCGTGGGCAGAACAAGAGACCCAGTACTTC.

This clone was detected only once. The rearrangement joins TRBV28 to TRBJ2-7; TRBD2 aligns across 7 bases. From germline, CDR1 is MDHEN and CDR2 SYDVKM. The CDR3 runs 14 residues. Germline trimming cut 6 bases from V and 6 bases from J; bases unmatched to any gene: 11. CDR3 protein: CASRFAGESSEQYF. The CDR3 coding sequence is TGTGCCAGCAGGTTTGCGGGAGAGTCTAGCGAGCAGTACTTC.

This chain uses TRBV20-1 with TRBJ2-7, with D unclear. V lost 4 bases to trimming and J lost 2 bases, with 6 bases between them. CDR1 is DFQATT and CDR2 is SNEGSKA in the germline V gene (reference sequence). This CDR3 spans 11 amino acids. CDR3 amino acids: CSAIQAYEQYF. The CDR3 nucleotides read TGCAGTGCTATTCAGGCCTACGAGCAGTACTTC.

V usage is TRBV7-3 and J usage is TRBJ2-4; no firm D call. This CDR3 has 11 residues. The V gene's germline CDR1 is SGHTA and CDR2 FQGTGA. Trimming took 4 bases from V and 6 from J, leaving 4 bases between them. The CDR3 sequence: CASSSANIQYF. Written as DNA, the CDR3 is TGTGCCAGCAGCTCCGCAAACATTCAGTACTTC.

This rearrangement joins TRBV6-1 to TRBJ2-2, with 12 bases that match TRBD2. The ends lost 6 bases at V and 5 bases at J; junction bases unmatched: 7. CDR3 length equals 16 residues. Germline assignment: CDR1 MNHNS and CDR2 SASEGT. The CDR3 coding sequence is TGTGCCAGCAGGGAAACTAGCGGGAGGTTTACCGGGGAGCTGTTTTTT. It codes for CASRETSGRFTGELFF.

Here the CDR3 DNA reads TGTGCCAGCAGCTCCATCTTCCCGAGCACCGGGGAGCTGTTTTTT. It specifies CASSSIFPSTGELFF. The V and J genes are TRBV7-2 and TRBJ2-2, with D unclear. CDR3 size: 15 residues. V was cut by 4 bases and J by 4 bases, with 13 bases left in between. CDR1 and CDR2 (germline): SGHTA, FQGNSA.

The V gene is TRBV5-1, the J gene TRBJ1-1; a weak D match, TRBD1 (6 bases). Germline CDR1 reads SGHRS; CDR2 reads YFSETQ. The CDR3 has 16 residues. Trimming pared 2 bases from V and 6 bases from J, leaving 20 bases between. CDR3 DNA sequence: TGCGCCAGCAGCTTCAACCCCACAGGGCCGGGCGCTGAAGCTTTCTTT. It encodes CASSFNPTGPGAEAFF.

For this clone: Other nucleotide sequences in the sample specify the same CDR3. The chain recombines TRBV2 with TRBJ2-1, with D possibly matching TRBD1 (5 bases). The CDR3 has 13 residues. Germline CDR1 is SNHLY and CDR2 is FYNNEI. V lost 5 bases and J 4 bases, leaving 9 bases between the germline ends. DNA for the CDR3: TGTGCCAGCAGTCGAGACAGTTACAATGAGCAGTTCTTC. This translates into CASSRDSYNEQFF.

The chain joins TRBV19 to TRBJ1-2, with a tentative D call TRBD1 (5 bases). The V end lost 8 bases, the J end lost 8 bases, and 15 bases lay between the germline ends. This CDR3 is 12 amino acids long. Germline V lookup: CDR1 LNHDA, CDR2 SQIVND (reference sequence). CDR3 bases: TGTGCCAGTGGGTCGATGGGGCAAGGCTACACCTTC. This encodes CASGSMGQGYTF.

Concerning this clone itself: Other nucleotide sequences in the sample specify the same CDR3. The V and J genes are TRBV4-1 and TRBJ2-3; no definite D call. V lost 1 base, J lost 6 bases, and 5 bases lay in between. Germline loops: CDR1 MGHRA, CDR2 YSYEKL. CDR3 length equals 12 residues. For the CDR3, the DNA is TGCGCCAGCAGCCAAGTCCTGGATACGCAGTATTTT. It yields the protein CASSQVLDTQYF.

The V call is TRBV5-5, the J call TRBJ2-3, with a tentative D call TRBD1 (5 bases). This CDR3 is built from 17 residues. Trimming shortened V by 2 bases and J by 1 base, and 17 bases separated the two germline ends. The germline gives CDR1 SGHKS, CDR2 YYEKEE (reference sequence). This chain's CDR3 is CASSLKAGAGGTDTQYF. The CDR3 DNA follows: TGTGCCAGCAGCTTAAAGGCTGGGGCTGGGGGCACAGATACGCAGTATTTT.

The chain is built from TRBV27 and TRBJ2-5, with TRBD2 matching over 8 bases. Per germline, CDR1 MNHEY and CDR2 SMNVEV (reference sequence). Germline trimming cut 11 bases from V and 7 bases from J; bases unmatched to any gene: 3. CDR3 length equals 10 residues. DNA for the CDR3: TGTGCCGTCGGGGGGGGGACCCAGTACTTC. It encodes CAVGGGTQYF.

The V and J genes are TRBV19 and TRBJ2-2, with D perhaps assigned TRBD1 or TRBD2 (5 bases each). This CDR3 has 14 residues. Germline V gives CDR1 LNHDA, CDR2 SQIVND (reference sequence). Trimming stripped 1 base from V and 6 bases from J, with 9 bases between. CDR3 DNA sequence: TGTGCCAGTAGTATAGCTGGGGGAGCCGGGGAGCTGTTTTTT. This sequence encodes CASSIAGGAGELFF.